Following are 30 T cell receptor beta chains from one sample sequenced in a study of blood T cell repertoires in COVID-19. Profiled with immunoSEQ multiplex PCR; TCRdb holds only in-frame clones, not every one. The table lists tens of thousands of clones, about 90% of them singletons. Sample: peripheral blood. These receptor sequences come from a man older than 75 with acute or convalescent COVID-19.

The V gene is TRBV4-2, the J gene TRBJ2-1, with 8 bases that match TRBD1. Germline values: CDR1 LGHNA, CDR2 YNFKEQ. The CDR3 has 14 residues. V trimming: 4 bases; J trimming: 5 bases; junction bases outside the gene matches: 4. The CDR3 sequence: CASSRGTGDNEQFF. The DNA for the CDR3 is TGTGCCAGCAGCCGCGGGACAGGAGACAATGAGCAGTTCTTC.

This chain uses TRBV19 with TRBJ1-5; the match to TRBD1 covers 9 bases. Looked up from germline, CDR1 is LNHDA and CDR2 is SQIVND (reference sequence). The CDR3 is made up of 18 amino acids. V was pared by 1 base and J by 9 bases, with 16 bases of the junction left unmatched. CDR3 in amino acids: CASSIGPGQGMSVRPQHF. Written as DNA, the CDR3 is TGTGCCAGTAGTATAGGGCCGGGACAGGGCATGTCCGTGCGGCCCCAGCATTTT.

The chain carries TRBV3-1 (or the pseudogene TRBV3-2) and TRBJ2-7; D is possibly TRBD1 (6 bases). V lost 8 bases and J lost 0, with 11 bases in between. The CDR3 consists of 13 residues. Germline V gene data show CDR1 as LGHDT and CDR2 as YNNKEL (reference sequence). CDR3 protein: CASGRTASYEQYF. The DNA for the CDR3 is TGTGCCAGCGGTAGGACAGCCTCCTACGAGCAGTACTTC.

This clone was recorded a few times. The CDR3 region is CATGTSGRNEQFF. For the CDR3, the DNA is TGTGCCACCGGGACTAGCGGTCGAAATGAGCAGTTCTTC. The rearrangement links TRBV6-5 to TRBJ2-1, with 11 bases lining up with TRBD2. CDR1 is MNHEY and CDR2 is SVGAGI in the germline V gene. With 10 bases clipped from V and 7 bases from J, the junction kept 6 bases outside the gene matches. There are 13 residues in the CDR3.

Only a few counts were recorded for this clone. This chain joins TRBV28 and TRBJ2-7, with 11 positions matching TRBD1. This CDR3 comprises 15 residues. The germline V gene has CDR1 MDHEN and CDR2 SYDVKM. Trimming cost V 5 bases and J 6 bases; bases outside gene matches: 9. This chain's CDR3 is CASSIPGQGGAEQYF. The CDR3 DNA sequence: TGTGCCAGCAGTATCCCGGGACAGGGGGGCGCCGAGCAGTACTTC. Together with reference TRBV28 and TRBJ2-7, the CDR3 gives the full variable domain: DVKVTQSSRYLVKRTGEKVFLECVQDMDHENMFWYRQDPGLGLRLIYFSYDVKMKEKGDIPEGYSVSREKKERFSLILESASTNQTSMYLCASSIPGQGGAEQYFGPGTRLTVT.

The V and J genes are TRBV19 and TRBJ1-5, with 7 bases that match TRBD1. Trimming took 0 bases from V and 0 from J; bases not matched to a gene: 2. The CDR3 loop spans 16 amino acids. Germline V gene lookup returns CDR1 LNHDA and CDR2 SQIVND (reference sequence). The CDR3 here is CASSIDGTDSNQPQHF. CDR3 DNA sequence: TGTGCCAGTAGTATAGACGGGACAGATAGCAATCAGCCCCAGCATTTT.

The V gene is TRBV11-3, the J gene TRBJ2-3; 7 positions agree with TRBD2. This CDR3 has 17 amino acids. V was clipped by 4 bases and J by 2 bases; unmatched bases: 12. The germline gives CDR1 SGHNT, CDR2 YENEEA. In DNA form, the CDR3 reads TGTGCCAGCAGCTCGAAGAGGACTAGTGAAGACACAGATACGCAGTATTTT. This sequence encodes CASSSKRTSEDTDTQYF.

The chain links TRBV5-1 to TRBJ2-5; 7 nucleotides align to TRBD1. Germline V lookup: CDR1 SGHRS, CDR2 YFSETQ. The CDR3 sequence is 13 residues long. V gave up 4 bases and J gave up 2 bases; unmatched junction bases: 2. The CDR3 nucleotides are TGCGCCAGCAGCCTGGGACAGCAAGAGACCCAGTACTTC. This codes for CASSLGQQETQYF.

The V and J genes are TRBV19 and TRBJ2-1, with a possible D match to TRBD2 (6 bases). The CDR3 extends over 14 amino acids. The germline gives CDR1 LNHDA, CDR2 SQIVND (reference sequence). Trimming removed 7 bases from V and 10 bases from J, with 20 bases in between. DNA of the CDR3: TGTGCCAGTAAAGACCGGATAAACGGGGGAGAGCAGTTCTTC. It specifies CASKDRINGGEQFF.

The V call is TRBV3-1 (or the pseudogene TRBV3-2), the J call TRBJ1-6; 8 nucleotides match TRBD1. The germline gives CDR1 LGHDT, CDR2 YNNKEL (reference sequence). The V segment lost 1 base and the J segment 8 bases; nucleotides outside the gene matches: 4. CDR3 size: 15 residues. The CDR3 sequence: CASSQGTGFDSPLHF. The CDR3 region has the DNA TGTGCCAGCAGCCAAGGGACAGGGTTTGATTCACCCCTCCACTTT.

V gene TRBV5-1 combines with J gene TRBJ2-1; 9 nucleotides align to TRBD1. This CDR3 region has 15 residues. The junction had 4 bases not matched to a gene; V was cut back by 0 bases and J by 6 bases. Germline V gene sequence: CDR1 SGHRS, CDR2 YFSETQ. The CDR3 sequence is CASSLESGQGNEQFF. DNA of the CDR3: TGCGCCAGCAGCTTGGAATCGGGACAGGGCAATGAGCAGTTCTTC.

This chain connects TRBV3-1 (or the pseudogene TRBV3-2) to TRBJ1-5; D possibly corresponds to TRBD1 (6 bases). Trimming removed 4 bases at V and 1 base at J, with 11 bases between. The CDR3 contains 15 residues. Germline-derived CDR1 and CDR2 are LGHDT and YNNKEL (reference sequence). Here the CDR3 DNA reads TGTGCCAGCAGCCTTACGCAGGGGAGCAATCAGCCCCAGCATTTT. Encoded protein: CASSLTQGSNQPQHF.

The chain combines TRBV24-1 with TRBJ2-1; 7 nucleotides match TRBD2. Trimming took 5 bases from V and 0 from J; bases not matched to a gene: 6. CDR3 length: 16 residues. Germline V gives CDR1 KGHDR, CDR2 SFDVKD. The DNA of the CDR3 is TGTGCCACCAGTGCTACGGCGGGGGTCTCCTACAATGAGCAGTTCTTC. This gives the protein CATSATAGVSYNEQFF.

The rearrangement uses TRBV4-1 and TRBJ2-1; the match to TRBD2 covers 7 bases. Trimming removed 4 bases from V and 0 bases from J; junction bases left unmatched: 9. The CDR3 runs to 17 residues. Germline CDR1 reads MGHRA; CDR2 reads YSYEKL. The CDR3 protein is CASSRTGTTSSYNEQFF. For the CDR3, the DNA is TGCGCCAGCAGCCGAACCGGGACTACTAGCTCCTACAATGAGCAGTTCTTC.

The chain couples TRBV19 to TRBJ2-1, with 8 bases identical to TRBD1. This CDR3 region has 16 residues. CDR1 LNHDA and CDR2 SQIVND come from the germline V gene (reference sequence). The J segment lost 6 bases and the V segment lost 6 bases, leaving 13 bases of the junction unmatched. The chain's CDR3 is CASRNAGQGMGNEQFF. Written as DNA, the CDR3 is TGTGCCAGTAGGAACGCAGGACAGGGTATGGGCAATGAGCAGTTCTTC.

This chain connects TRBV18 to TRBJ2-7, with 10 bases aligning to TRBD1. The germline CDR1 and CDR2 sequences are KGHSH and LQKENI. V shed 0 bases and J 6 bases; nucleotides not matched to a gene: 5. The length of the CDR3 is 15 residues. The CDR3 DNA is TGTGCCAGCTCACCACCGGGACAGGGGTTCTCCGAGCAGTACTTC. Protein sequence: CASSPPGQGFSEQYF.

This sequence joins TRBV9 and TRBJ1-6; TRBD1 aligns across 10 bases. The CDR3 runs to 17 residues. V lost 6 bases and J lost 11; bases outside the gene matches: 17. Germline V gene data show CDR1 as SGDLS and CDR2 as YYNGEE. CDR3 amino acids: CASILPGQGLSSTPLHF. Written as DNA, the CDR3 is TGTGCCAGCATCCTCCCGGGACAGGGGCTGTCAAGTACACCCCTCCACTTT.

The chain uses TRBV14 and TRBJ1-1, with D perhaps matching TRBD1 (6 bases). The CDR3 totals 13 residues. The V end was cut by 8 bases, the J end by 6 bases, with 16 bases between. Germline values: CDR1 SGHDN, CDR2 FVKESK. The CDR3 sequence: CASRRQGTPEAFF. The CDR3 DNA is TGTGCCAGCCGCAGGCAGGGGACCCCTGAAGCTTTCTTT.

This rearrangement joins TRBV5-1 to TRBJ1-1; 8 nucleotides agree with TRBD1. This CDR3 contains 13 residues. J gave up 4 bases and V 3 bases, and 2 bases lay outside the gene matches. The V gene's germline CDR1 is SGHRS and CDR2 YFSETQ. The chain's CDR3 is CASSSDRGTEAFF. The CDR3 DNA sequence: TGCGCCAGCAGCTCCGACAGGGGCACTGAAGCTTTCTTT.

V gene TRBV7-2 combines with J gene TRBJ1-5; 8 nucleotides match TRBD1. This CDR3 spans 15 amino acids. CDR1 SGHTA and CDR2 FQGNSA come from the germline V gene. V lost 5 bases to trimming and J lost 6 bases; unmatched junction nucleotides: 9. This chain's CDR3 is CASSPLTGDAQPQHF. The CDR3 DNA follows: TGTGCCAGCAGCCCATTGACAGGGGATGCTCAGCCCCAGCATTTT.

The V gene is TRBV30, the J gene TRBJ2-6, with D unresolved. Trimming cost V 7 bases and J 3 bases, with 13 bases left between them. CDR1 is GTSNPN and CDR2 is SVGIG in the germline V gene (reference sequence). The CDR3 runs to 14 residues. The DNA of the CDR3 is TGTGCCTTGGGCCAAGCGAGTGGGGCCAACGTCCTGACTTTC. As protein: CALGQASGANVLTF.

The rearrangement joins TRBV30 to TRBJ1-1; no reliable D call. Deletions cut 5 bases from V and 6 bases from J, with 16 bases between. Germline V CDR1 and CDR2: GTSNPN, SVGIG (reference sequence). The CDR3 has 13 residues. Written as DNA, the CDR3 is TGTGCCTGGGCGATTACCGCCGAGTCTGAAGCTTTCTTT. Residues: CAWAITAESEAFF.

The V and J genes are TRBV9 and TRBJ2-7; weak D call: TRBD1 (5 bases). V was clipped by 0 bases and J by 6 bases, with 10 bases between them. CDR1 is SGDLS and CDR2 is YYNGEE in the germline V gene. This CDR3 has 13 residues. CDR3 DNA sequence: TGTGCCAGCAGCGTAGCCCAGGGTACCGAGCAGTACTTC. This codes for CASSVAQGTEQYF.

The rearrangement uses TRBV10-3 and TRBJ2-3; 11 bases match TRBD2. J gave up 4 bases and V 11 bases, and 11 bases lay outside the gene matches. The CDR3 totals 15 residues. The V gene's germline CDR1 is ENHRY and CDR2 SYGVKD. The CDR3 sequence is CAGAREGLAADTQYF. The CDR3 DNA follows: TGTGCCGGTGCTCGCGAGGGACTAGCGGCAGATACGCAGTATTTT.

The chain has TRBV15 and TRBJ1-5; no reliable D call. The ends were cut back, 8 bases at V and 4 bases at J, with 9 bases in the middle. The CDR3 is made up of 12 amino acids. The germline gives CDR1 LNHNV, CDR2 YYDKDF (reference sequence). CDR3 residues: CATGQNNQPQHF. The CDR3 DNA reads TGTGCCACCGGGCAGAATAATCAGCCCCAGCATTTT.

The V and J genes are TRBV7-2 and TRBJ1-6, with D uncertain. Germline V gene lookup returns CDR1 SGHTA and CDR2 FQGNSA. Trimming left V 0 bases short and J 0 bases short, with 15 bases between. This CDR3 comprises 19 residues. DNA of the CDR3: TGTGCCAGCAGCTTAGCGGCGGGGTCCCGGAGCTCCTATAATTCACCCCTCCACTTT. As protein: CASSLAAGSRSSYNSPLHF.

The table lists this clone with a count of one. The chain employs TRBV11-2 and TRBJ2-5; 8 nucleotides align to TRBD2. The germline CDR1 and CDR2 sequences are SGHAT and FQNNGV. The CDR3 spans 14 residues. The J segment lost 4 bases and the V segment lost 5 bases, leaving 6 bases of the junction unmatched. The CDR3 DNA sequence: TGTGCCAGCAGCCCAGGACTAGCAGGAGAGACCCAGTACTTC. As protein: CASSPGLAGETQYF.

A note on this clone: The sample carries other DNA sequences with the same CDR3. The chain employs TRBV5-1 and TRBJ2-5; 7 bases are shared with TRBD1. CDR1 and CDR2 from the germline V gene are SGHRS and YFSETQ. There are 13 residues in the CDR3. Trimming cost V 1 base and J 4 bases; bases outside gene matches: 1. The CDR3 is CASSLNRGETQYF. The CDR3, as DNA: TGCGCCAGCAGCTTGAACAGGGGAGAGACCCAGTACTTC.

This clone was detected once. V gene TRBV6-5 combines with J gene TRBJ2-3; no reliable D call. The CDR3 totals 15 residues. V lost 0 bases and J 4 bases, leaving 11 bases between the germline ends. CDR1 is MNHEY, CDR2 SVGAGI, per germline. The CDR3, as DNA: TGTGCCAGCAGTTACTCGATATGGCAGGCAGATACGCAGTATTTT. Translated: CASSYSIWQADTQYF.

This sequence joins TRBV5-4 and TRBJ1-1, with TRBD1 matching over 7 bases. From germline, CDR1 is SGHNT and CDR2 YYREEE (reference sequence). This CDR3 contains 16 residues. V dropped 5 bases and J dropped 4; count of bases not matched to a gene: 14. The CDR3 reads CASSPSGGGYGTEAFF. DNA for the CDR3: TGTGCCAGCAGTCCGTCGGGAGGGGGCTATGGCACTGAAGCTTTCTTT. Looking up the rest from reference TRBV5-4 and TRBJ1-1 gives the full variable domain: ETGVTQSPTHLIKTRGQQVTLRCSSQSGHNTVSWYQQALGQGPQFIFQYYREEENGRGNFPPRFSGLQFPNYSSELNVNALELDDSALYLCASSPSGGGYGTEAFFGQGTRLTVV.